Listed below are T cell receptor beta chains from one sample, sequenced in a study of T cell clones after liver transplantation. The protocol was immunoSEQ multiplex PCR, while the TCRdb copy is restricted to in-frame clones and leaves out a portion. The sample lists approximately 68,000 clones, about 80% occurring once. The source was CD4+ T cells from blood, collected before liver transplant. The receptors shown here come from a human donor who received a liver transplant. Both conserved end residues are part of each CDR3. Fields, in order: V gene, J gene, D gene, clone size, CDR3 DNA, CDR3 protein. D genes are given only for firm matches. Clone size appears in some rows only: once, few, many, or a class for an expanded clone.

V gene: TRBV6-5
J gene: TRBJ2-7
D gene: NA
clone size: NA
CDR3 DNA: TGTGCCAGCAGTCCCTCTCGCTCCTACGAGCAGTACTTC
CDR3 protein: CASSPSRSYEQYF

V gene: TRBV5-1
J gene: TRBJ2-2
D gene: NA
clone size: NA
CDR3 DNA: TGCGCCAGCAGCGGAACTAGCTCGGGCACCGGGGAGCTGTTTTTT
CDR3 protein: CASSGTSSGTGELFF

V gene: TRBV7-6
J gene: TRBJ2-5
D gene: NA
clone size: NA
CDR3 DNA: TGTGCCAGCAGCTTAGGCGGGGTGGAGACCCAGTACTTC
CDR3 protein: CASSLGGVETQYF

V gene: TRBV5-1
J gene: TRBJ1-1
D gene: NA
clone size: medium-sized
CDR3 DNA: TGCGCCAGCAGGGAAGGGACGGACACTGAAGCTTTCTTT
CDR3 protein: CASREGTDTEAFF

V gene: TRBV7-2
J gene: TRBJ2-1
D gene: NA
clone size: NA
CDR3 DNA: TGTGCCAGCAGCCTCCGCCATGAGCAGTTCTTC
CDR3 protein: CASSLRHEQFF

V gene: TRBV19
J gene: TRBJ1-1
D gene: TRBD1
clone size: NA
CDR3 DNA: TGTGCCACCCAAGGACAGGGTATGAACACTGAAGCTTTCTTT
CDR3 protein: CATQGQGMNTEAFF

V gene: TRBV5-8
J gene: TRBJ1-5
D gene: NA
clone size: NA
CDR3 DNA: TGTGCCAGCAGCTTAGGGGTGGGCATTAATCAGCCCCAGCATTTT
CDR3 protein: CASSLGVGINQPQHF

V gene: TRBV6-5
J gene: TRBJ2-7
D gene: TRBD1
clone size: many
CDR3 DNA: TGTGCCAGCAGTTACTCGGGACAGCACTCCTACGAGCAGTACTTC
CDR3 protein: CASSYSGQHSYEQYF

V gene: TRBV6-6
J gene: TRBJ1-2
D gene: NA
clone size: NA
CDR3 DNA: TGTGCCAGCAGTGACCGACAGGCCCCCTATGGCTACACCTTC
CDR3 protein: CASSDRQAPYGYTF

V gene: TRBV29-1
J gene: TRBJ1-1
D gene: NA
clone size: NA
CDR3 DNA: TGCAGCGTTGCCCGGGGACATAACACTGAAGCTTTCTTT
CDR3 protein: CSVARGHNTEAFF

V gene: TRBV5-4
J gene: TRBJ2-7
D gene: TRBD2
clone size: NA
CDR3 DNA: TGTGCCAGCAGGGGAGGGACTAGCGGGGCTTACGAGCAGTACTTC
CDR3 protein: CASRGGTSGAYEQYF

V gene: TRBV4-1
J gene: TRBJ1-3
D gene: NA
clone size: NA
CDR3 DNA: TGCGCCAGCAGCCAGACAGGCTCTGGAAACACCATATATTTT
CDR3 protein: CASSQTGSGNTIYF

V gene: TRBV11-2
J gene: TRBJ2-1
D gene: TRBD2
clone size: NA
CDR3 DNA: TGTGCCAGCAGTCCAAGACTAGCGGTCCTGGGAGAGCAGTTCTTC
CDR3 protein: CASSPRLAVLGEQFF

V gene: TRBV7-8
J gene: TRBJ2-5
D gene: NA
clone size: NA
CDR3 DNA: TGTGCCAGCAGCCTGGGGGGTCGGGAGACCCAGTACTTC
CDR3 protein: CASSLGGRETQYF

V gene: TRBV28
J gene: TRBJ1-4
D gene: TRBD1
clone size: NA
CDR3 DNA: TGTGCCAGCAGGTCGGACAGGGATGGTGAAAAACTGTTTTTT
CDR3 protein: CASRSDRDGEKLFF

V gene: TRBV19
J gene: TRBJ1-5
D gene: NA
clone size: NA
CDR3 DNA: TGTGCCAGTAGTATATCCAGGGCCAGCCATCAGCCCCAGCATTTT
CDR3 protein: CASSISRASHQPQHF

V gene: TRBV10-3
J gene: TRBJ2-1
D gene: NA
clone size: NA
CDR3 DNA: TGTGCCATCAGCGAGGACAGCCGGAGCTCCTACAATGAGCAGTTCTTC
CDR3 protein: CAISEDSRSSYNEQFF

V gene: TRBV7-2
J gene: TRBJ1-3
D gene: NA
clone size: NA
CDR3 DNA: TGTGCCAGCAGCCTCGGGACCGCTGGAAACACCATATATTTT
CDR3 protein: CASSLGTAGNTIYF

V gene: TRBV13
J gene: TRBJ2-5
D gene: NA
clone size: NA
CDR3 DNA: TGTGCCAGCAGCTTACAGGGTACGGAGACCCAGTACTTC
CDR3 protein: CASSLQGTETQYF

V gene: TRBV9
J gene: TRBJ2-5
D gene: TRBD2
clone size: NA
CDR3 DNA: TGTGCCAGCAGCGGGGGACTAGCGGAGGAGACCCAGTACTTC
CDR3 protein: CASSGGLAEETQYF

V gene: TRBV18
J gene: TRBJ2-1
D gene: NA
clone size: NA
CDR3 DNA: TGTGCCAGCTCATCGTCCCCGGAGGGGCAGTTCTTC
CDR3 protein: CASSSSPEGQFF

V gene: TRBV5-2
J gene: TRBJ1-2
D gene: NA
clone size: NA
CDR3 DNA: TGTGCCAGCAATTCAATAGGAGAGTACGGAAAGACCTATGGCTACACCTTC
CDR3 protein: CASNSIGEYGKTYGYTF

V gene: TRBV6-1
J gene: TRBJ2-7
D gene: NA
clone size: NA
CDR3 DNA: TGTGCCAGCGACCAAGGAGAAGACTACGAGCAGTACTTC
CDR3 protein: CASDQGEDYEQYF

V gene: TRBV28
J gene: TRBJ1-2
D gene: NA
clone size: NA
CDR3 DNA: TGTGCCAGCAGCCAGACAGAGATTGATGGCTACACCTTC
CDR3 protein: CASSQTEIDGYTF

V gene: TRBV5-4
J gene: TRBJ2-2
D gene: NA
clone size: NA
CDR3 DNA: TGTGCCAGCAGCTTGGCCCCGGGAGAGGCCGGGGAGCTGTTTTTT
CDR3 protein: CASSLAPGEAGELFF

V gene: TRBV5-4
J gene: TRBJ2-7
D gene: TRBD2
clone size: NA
CDR3 DNA: TGTGCCAGCAGCTGGAGCGGGACCGCCTACGAGCAGTACTTC
CDR3 protein: CASSWSGTAYEQYF

V gene: TRBV19
J gene: TRBJ1-2
D gene: TRBD1
clone size: few
CDR3 DNA: TGTGCCAGTAGTATTTTGGAGGGGACAGGTGGCTACACCTTC
CDR3 protein: CASSILEGTGGYTF

V gene: TRBV19
J gene: TRBJ1-5
D gene: NA
clone size: NA
CDR3 DNA: TGTGCCAGTAGTATAGATGGTGGGAGAAATCAGCCCCAGCATTTT
CDR3 protein: CASSIDGGRNQPQHF

V gene: TRBV5-6
J gene: TRBJ1-1
D gene: NA
clone size: NA
CDR3 DNA: TGTGCCAGCAGCTTGGATGAAGAAGCTTTCTTT
CDR3 protein: CASSLDEEAFF

V gene: TRBV15
J gene: TRBJ2-1
D gene: TRBD2
clone size: NA
CDR3 DNA: TGTGCCACCAGGAGGCGGCTAGCGGGGACGGATGAGCAGTTCTTC
CDR3 protein: CATRRRLAGTDEQFF

V gene: TRBV2
J gene: TRBJ2-1
D gene: NA
clone size: NA
CDR3 DNA: TGTGCCAGCAGCGGGCTTGGGCGGGAGCAGTTCTTC
CDR3 protein: CASSGLGREQFF

V gene: TRBV5-1
J gene: TRBJ1-2
D gene: NA
clone size: NA
CDR3 DNA: TGCGCCAGCAGCTGGGACGACCGGAGTGCCTACACCTTC
CDR3 protein: CASSWDDRSAYTF

V gene: TRBV28
J gene: TRBJ1-5
D gene: TRBD1
clone size: few
CDR3 DNA: TGTGCCAGCAGTTCCGGACAGGGTGAACAGCCCCAGCATTTT
CDR3 protein: CASSSGQGEQPQHF

V gene: TRBV6-5
J gene: TRBJ2-3
D gene: NA
clone size: NA
CDR3 DNA: TGTGCCAGCAGTTCCCTCCCTACAGATACGCAGTATTTT
CDR3 protein: CASSSLPTDTQYF

V gene: TRBV15
J gene: TRBJ2-7
D gene: NA
clone size: NA
CDR3 DNA: TGTGCCACCAGCAGACCCAGTCCCCTTGGAGAGCAGTACTTC
CDR3 protein: CATSRPSPLGEQYF

V gene: TRBV15
J gene: TRBJ2-3
D gene: NA
clone size: NA
CDR3 DNA: TGTGCCACCAGCAGAATCCTGGGACTCTACAGTACAGATACGCAGTATTTT
CDR3 protein: CATSRILGLYSTDTQYF

V gene: TRBV18
J gene: TRBJ1-1
D gene: NA
clone size: once
CDR3 DNA: TGTGCCAGCTCACCAGACAGCGATGGCACTGAAGCTTTCTTT
CDR3 protein: CASSPDSDGTEAFF

V gene: TRBV5-1
J gene: TRBJ1-5
D gene: NA
clone size: NA
CDR3 DNA: TGCGCCAGCAGCTTGGAACCTGATCAGCCCCAGCATTTT
CDR3 protein: CASSLEPDQPQHF

V gene: TRBV5-4
J gene: TRBJ2-2
D gene: NA
clone size: NA
CDR3 DNA: TGTGCCAGCAGCCCTCCGGGACGTACGAACACCGGGGAGCTGTTTTTT
CDR3 protein: CASSPPGRTNTGELFF

V gene: TRBV5-1
J gene: TRBJ2-1
D gene: TRBD1
clone size: NA
CDR3 DNA: TGCGCCAGCAGCTTCGAAGGGGGCGCCTACAATGAGCAGTTCTTC
CDR3 protein: CASSFEGGAYNEQFF

V gene: TRBV9
J gene: TRBJ1-2
D gene: NA
clone size: NA
CDR3 DNA: TGTGCCAGCAGCGTAGACTGGCTCAACTATGGCTACACCTTC
CDR3 protein: CASSVDWLNYGYTF

V gene: TRBV7-9
J gene: TRBJ2-7
D gene: TRBD2
clone size: NA
CDR3 DNA: TGTGCCAGCAGCTTTAGCGGGACCCTACGGTACGAGCAGTACTTC
CDR3 protein: CASSFSGTLRYEQYF

V gene: TRBV5-1
J gene: TRBJ2-3
D gene: TRBD1
clone size: NA
CDR3 DNA: TGCGCCAGCAGCTTGGGAGTTCAGGGGGCGCGAAATACGCAGTATTTT
CDR3 protein: CASSLGVQGARNTQYF

V gene: TRBV19
J gene: TRBJ1-5
D gene: TRBD1
clone size: NA
CDR3 DNA: TGTGCCAGTAGTAAACCGCAGGGGGCCCGGGATCAGCCCCAGCATTTT
CDR3 protein: CASSKPQGARDQPQHF

V gene: TRBV29-1
J gene: TRBJ2-5
D gene: NA
clone size: NA
CDR3 DNA: TGCAGCGCTCGGTGGGGAGAGACCCAGTACTTC
CDR3 protein: CSARWGETQYF

V gene: TRBV9
J gene: TRBJ1-4
D gene: NA
clone size: NA
CDR3 DNA: TGTGCCAGCAGCGTAAGGCCGGATGAAAAACTGTTTTTT
CDR3 protein: CASSVRPDEKLFF

V gene: TRBV18
J gene: TRBJ2-7
D gene: NA
clone size: NA
CDR3 DNA: TGTGCCAGCTCGTCGACCTCGGACAACTACGAGCAGTACTTC
CDR3 protein: CASSSTSDNYEQYF

V gene: TRBV11-1
J gene: TRBJ1-1
D gene: NA
clone size: NA
CDR3 DNA: TGTGCCAGCAGCTCACAGGGTAATGAAGCTTTCTTT
CDR3 protein: CASSSQGNEAFF

V gene: TRBV5-1
J gene: TRBJ2-7
D gene: NA
clone size: once
CDR3 DNA: TGCGCCAGCAGCTTGGTTAGTTCTGGAGCCGAGCAGTACTTC
CDR3 protein: CASSLVSSGAEQYF

V gene: TRBV30
J gene: TRBJ2-1
D gene: NA
clone size: NA
CDR3 DNA: TGTGCCTGGAATATATACAGGGGAGGGACCAACTGGGGGGTTTCCTACAATGAGCAGTTCTTC
CDR3 protein: CAWNIYRGGTNWGVSYNEQFF

V gene: TRBV4-3
J gene: TRBJ2-2
D gene: TRBD2
clone size: NA
CDR3 DNA: TGCGCCAGCAGCCGACAGACTAGCGGGAGTACTTGGACCGGGGAGCTGTTTTTT
CDR3 protein: CASSRQTSGSTWTGELFF

V gene: TRBV27
J gene: TRBJ2-2
D gene: TRBD1
clone size: few
CDR3 DNA: TGTGCCAGCAGTACTCGACAGGGGGCGCAAACCGGGGAGCTGTTTTTT
CDR3 protein: CASSTRQGAQTGELFF

V gene: TRBV28
J gene: TRBJ2-7
D gene: NA
clone size: once
CDR3 DNA: TGTGCCAGCAGCCCCTCCAGGAGGGAGCAGTACTTC
CDR3 protein: CASSPSRREQYF

V gene: TRBV7-2
J gene: TRBJ2-2
D gene: TRBD2
clone size: NA
CDR3 DNA: TGTGCCAGCAGCTTTCTAAGCGGGGGGAACACCGGGGAGCTGTTTTTT
CDR3 protein: CASSFLSGGNTGELFF

V gene: TRBV7-9
J gene: TRBJ2-7
D gene: NA
clone size: NA
CDR3 DNA: TGTGCCAGCAGTAGGACTGGTGTCCCCTACGAGCAGTACTTC
CDR3 protein: CASSRTGVPYEQYF